What follows are 8 T cell receptor beta chains derived from one specimen sequenced in a study of T-cell memory formation after mild COVID-19. Via MiXCR, TCRdb re-called the 5' RACE reads, giving one row per CDR3 protein. The repertoire holds 180,000 or so distinct CDR3 sequences, around a tenth seen once, with approximately 3.8% in the top ten. Sequences were obtained from PBMCs or a T cell subset sorted from them (not recorded which). These receptors came from a young man who had mild COVID-19 (a few samples of this study predate the infection). Cell type and time point are not known.

This rearrangement joins TRBV7-2 to TRBJ1-1; D is undetermined. Trimming pared 5 bases from V and 6 bases from J, leaving 13 bases between. The CDR3 extends over 13 amino acids. Germline V gives CDR1 SGHTA, CDR2 FQGNSA. Written as DNA, the CDR3 is TGTGCCAGCAGCGACGCACAGTACCCTGAAGCTTTCTTT. Its translation: CASSDAQYPEAFF.

The CDR3 is CASSLGWFGDSPLHF. The DNA for the CDR3 is TGTGCCAGCAGCTTAGGGTGGTTCGGTGATTCACCCCTCCACTTT. V and J are TRBV11-2 and TRBJ1-6; D is unresolved. This CDR3 is built from 15 residues. V dropped 1 base and J dropped 8 bases, with 12 bases sitting between them. Germline values: CDR1 SGHAT, CDR2 FQNNGV.

This chain links TRBV5-1 with TRBJ2-5; maybe TRBD2 (6 bases). The ends were cut back, 4 bases at V and 5 bases at J, with 15 bases in the middle. The CDR3 extends over 14 amino acids. Germline loops: CDR1 SGHRS, CDR2 YFSETQ. CDR3 nucleotides: TGCGCCAGCAGCCGCGGGGAAGGAGTGGAGACCCAGTACTTC. Translation gives CASSRGEGVETQYF.

This clonotype has more than one count but fewer than ten. The chain links TRBV12-3 or TRBV12-4 to TRBJ1-3; D gene ambiguous. CDR3 length: 15 residues. The germline V and J ends were trimmed by 2 bases and 0 bases, with 8 bases remaining between them. The CDR3 DNA reads as TGTGCCAGCAGTTTATCAGGAATCTCTGGAAACACCATATATTTT. This codes for CASSLSGISGNTIYF.

Here the CDR3 reads CASGPPYGELFF. The CDR3 nucleotides are TGTGCCAGCGGCCCCCCCTACGGGGAGCTGTTTTTT. J is TRBJ2-2 and V is TRBV12-3 or TRBV12-4; the D is unclear. V was shortened by 8 bases and J by 7 bases, with 11 bases between the two germline ends. The CDR3 is 12 amino acids.

Ten or more counts support this clonotype. The rearrangement joins TRBV5-6 to TRBJ2-1, with D unclear. V lost 4 bases and J 3 bases, leaving 11 bases between the germline ends. The CDR3 is 14 amino acids. The germline V gene has CDR1 SGHDT and CDR2 YYEEEE. This chain's CDR3 is CASSPSFLYNEQFF. The CDR3 region has the DNA TGTGCCAGCAGCCCCTCCTTCCTCTACAATGAGCAGTTCTTC.

The chain carries TRBV7-8 and TRBJ2-5, with no clear D. The CDR3 length is 12 residues. The germline V gene encodes CDR1 SGHVS and CDR2 FQNEAQ. The V and J ends lost 5 bases and 9 bases respectively, with 13 bases between them. CDR3 DNA sequence: TGTGCCAGCAGCGTAGGCTCTTTGGCCCAGTACTTC. Its protein is CASSVGSLAQYF.

This clonotype was recorded a few times. Relative to the germline gene, one junction end is altered; a read error may explain this. This chain joins TRBV4-2 and TRBJ2-6, with 7 positions matching TRBD2. Looked up from germline, CDR1 is LGHNA and CDR2 is YNFKEQ. The CDR3 is 19 amino acids. CDR3 sequence (DNA): TGTGCCAGCAGCCTTAACGGTGCGGGGGTGAGCTCTGGGGCCAAAGTCCTGACTTTC. It is translated as CASSLNGAGVSSGAKVLTF.